The 8 T cell receptor beta chains listed next were all sequenced from one sample in a study of CD8+ T cells in alopecia areata. Investigators isolated RNA and reverse transcribed it into cDNA to act as the sequencing template. Measured with immunoSEQ multiplex PCR; TCRdb has only the in-frame clones, and not every one. The sample carries approximately 170,000 clones, 50% to 60% recorded once. The treatment: oral pan-JAK inhibitor, 5-10 mg twice daily. Sequencing was performed on CD4+ T cells sorted from blood, taken at week 4, from a patient treated with tofacitinib. These receptors were obtained from a human donor with alopecia areata.

The V call is TRBV5-1, the J call TRBJ2-3; D gene unclear. The CDR3 spans 11 residues. Between the trimmed V and J ends, which lost 8 bases and 5 bases, there was a span of 9 bases. The germline V gene encodes CDR1 SGHRS and CDR2 YFSETQ. In DNA, the CDR3 is TGCGCCAGTTCTAGAGGAGATACGCAGTATTTT. Translated, it gives CASSRGDTQYF. The full variable domain, completed using reference TRBV5-1 and TRBJ2-3, is KAGVTQTPRYLIKTRGQQVTLSCSPISGHRSVSWYQQTPGQGLQFLFEYFSETQRNKGNFPGRFSGRQFSNSRSEMNVSTLELGDSALYLCASSRGDTQYFGPGTRLTVL.

This clone was observed a handful of times. V and J are TRBV29-1 and TRBJ1-1, with unresolved D. CDR3 length equals 13 residues. Germline CDR1 is SQVTM and CDR2 is ANQGSEA. V lost 4 bases to trimming and J lost 0 bases, with 9 bases between them. For the CDR3, the DNA is TGCAGCGTTGGGTGGGAGGTGAACACTGAAGCTTTCTTT. Translation gives CSVGWEVNTEAFF.

The chain couples TRBV11-2 to TRBJ2-2, with 10 bases fitting TRBD2. The CDR3 length is 18 residues. V lost 4 bases to trimming and J lost 0 bases; unmatched junction nucleotides: 8. Germline values: CDR1 SGHAT, CDR2 FQNNGV. This CDR3 reads CASSSWLAGAPNTGELFF. For the CDR3, the DNA is TGTGCCAGCAGCTCCTGGCTAGCGGGGGCCCCGAACACCGGGGAGCTGTTTTTT.

The sample holds one count of this clone. The chain combines TRBV6-5 with TRBJ2-2; D unclear. CDR3 length: 13 residues. Germline V gene data show CDR1 as MNHEY and CDR2 as SVGAGI. Between the trimmed V and J ends, which lost 5 bases and 6 bases, there was a span of 10 bases. The chain's CDR3 is CASSTLSPGELFF. CDR3 DNA: TGTGCCAGCAGTACCCTGAGTCCCGGGGAGCTGTTTTTT.

This clone was detected a few times. This chain joins TRBV15 and TRBJ1-5, with D tentatively TRBD1 (6 bases). CDR1 and CDR2 (germline): LNHNV, YYDKDF (reference sequence). The CDR3 spans 14 residues. V shed 6 bases and J shed 4 bases, with 13 bases lying between them. The CDR3 is CATSGQGGNQPQHF. DNA of the CDR3: TGTGCCACCAGTGGACAAGGGGGAAATCAGCCCCAGCATTTT.

The gene calls are TRBV28 and TRBJ2-7, with 9 bases that match TRBD1. J lost 3 bases, V lost 6 bases, and 9 bases had no gene match. The CDR3 is made up of 15 amino acids. Germline values: CDR1 MDHEN, CDR2 SYDVKM. The CDR3 here is CASRTVGQGRYEQYF. The CDR3 bases are TGTGCCAGCAGGACTGTGGGACAGGGACGCTACGAGCAGTACTTC.

This chain connects TRBV25-1 to TRBJ1-1, with D perhaps TRBD1 (5 bases). The V and J ends lost 3 bases and 6 bases respectively, with 11 bases between them. Germline CDR1 reads MGHDK; CDR2 reads SYGVNS. The CDR3 extends over 13 amino acids. CDR3 loop: CASSDGGRAEAFF. Written as DNA, the CDR3 is TGTGCCAGCAGTGATGGGGGAAGAGCTGAAGCTTTCTTT.

The chain uses TRBV30 and TRBJ2-1; 8 positions match TRBD1. This CDR3 comprises 13 residues. The germline gives CDR1 GTSNPN, CDR2 SVGIG (reference sequence). After removal of 5 bases from V and 7 bases from J, the junction contained 7 bases not matched to a gene. The CDR3 DNA follows: TGTGCCTGGGGCAGGACAGGGATGAATGAGCAGTTCTTC. This codes for CAWGRTGMNEQFF.